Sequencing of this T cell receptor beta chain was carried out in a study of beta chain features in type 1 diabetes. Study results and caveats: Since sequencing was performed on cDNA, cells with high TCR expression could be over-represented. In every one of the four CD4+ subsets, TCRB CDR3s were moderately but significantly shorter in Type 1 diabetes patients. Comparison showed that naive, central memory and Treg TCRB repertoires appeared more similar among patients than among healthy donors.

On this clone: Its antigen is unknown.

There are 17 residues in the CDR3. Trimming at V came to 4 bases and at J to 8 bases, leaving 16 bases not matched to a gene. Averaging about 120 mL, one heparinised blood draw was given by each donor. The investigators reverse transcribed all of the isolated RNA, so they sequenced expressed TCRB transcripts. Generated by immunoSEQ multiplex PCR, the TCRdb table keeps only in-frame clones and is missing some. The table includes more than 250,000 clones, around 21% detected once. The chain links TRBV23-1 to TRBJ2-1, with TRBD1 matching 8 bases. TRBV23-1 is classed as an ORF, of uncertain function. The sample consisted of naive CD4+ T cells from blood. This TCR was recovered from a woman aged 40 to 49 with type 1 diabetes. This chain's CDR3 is CASSPGQEYFERDEQFF. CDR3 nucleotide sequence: TGCGCCAGCAGTCCGGGACAGGAGTATTTTGAGCGGGATGAGCAGTTCTTC.